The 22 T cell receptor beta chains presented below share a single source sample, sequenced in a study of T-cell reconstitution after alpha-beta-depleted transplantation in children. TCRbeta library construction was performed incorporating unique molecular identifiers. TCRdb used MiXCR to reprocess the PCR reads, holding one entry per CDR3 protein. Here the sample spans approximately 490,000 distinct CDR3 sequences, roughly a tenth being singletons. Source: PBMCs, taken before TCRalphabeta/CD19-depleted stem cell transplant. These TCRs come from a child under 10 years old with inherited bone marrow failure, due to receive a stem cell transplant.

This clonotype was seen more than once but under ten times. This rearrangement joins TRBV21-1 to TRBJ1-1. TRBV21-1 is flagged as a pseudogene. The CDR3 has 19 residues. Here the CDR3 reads CASSKAQPGLRQRNTEAFF. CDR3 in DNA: TGTGCCAGCAGCAAAGCTCAGCCGGGCCTTAGGCAGAGGAACACTGAAGCTTTCTTT.

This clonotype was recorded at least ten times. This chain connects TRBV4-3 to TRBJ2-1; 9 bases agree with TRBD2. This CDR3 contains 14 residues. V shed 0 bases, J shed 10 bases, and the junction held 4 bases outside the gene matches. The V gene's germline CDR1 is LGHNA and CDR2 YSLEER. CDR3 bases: TGCGCCAGCAGCCAAGAAACGGCGGGAGGGGAGCAGTTCTTC. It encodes CASSQETAGGEQFF.

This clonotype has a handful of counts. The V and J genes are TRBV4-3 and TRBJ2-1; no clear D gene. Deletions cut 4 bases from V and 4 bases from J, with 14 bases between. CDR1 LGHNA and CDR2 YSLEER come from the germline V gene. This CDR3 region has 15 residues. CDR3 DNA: TGCGCCAGCAGCCCCCGTGGTGTCCCGTACAATGAGCAGTTCTTC. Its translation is CASSPRGVPYNEQFF.

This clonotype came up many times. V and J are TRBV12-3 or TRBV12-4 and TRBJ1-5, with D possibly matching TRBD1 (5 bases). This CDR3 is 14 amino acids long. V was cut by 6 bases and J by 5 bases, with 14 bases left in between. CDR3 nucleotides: TGTGCCAGCAGGTGGGCAGGGTCGGATCAGCCCCAGCATTTT. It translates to CASRWAGSDQPQHF.

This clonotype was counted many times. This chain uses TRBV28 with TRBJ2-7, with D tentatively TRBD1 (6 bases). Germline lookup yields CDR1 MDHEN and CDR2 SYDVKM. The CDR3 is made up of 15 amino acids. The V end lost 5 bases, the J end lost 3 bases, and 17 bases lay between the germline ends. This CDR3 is CASSTLGQGHYEQYF. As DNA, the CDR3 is TGTGCCAGCAGTACTCTGGGGCAGGGGCACTACGAGCAGTACTTC. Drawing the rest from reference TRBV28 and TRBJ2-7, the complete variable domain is DVKVTQSSRYLVKRTGEKVFLECVQDMDHENMFWYRQDPGLGLRLIYFSYDVKMKEKGDIPEGYSVSREKKERFSLILESASTNQTSMYLCASSTLGQGHYEQYFGPGTRLTVT.

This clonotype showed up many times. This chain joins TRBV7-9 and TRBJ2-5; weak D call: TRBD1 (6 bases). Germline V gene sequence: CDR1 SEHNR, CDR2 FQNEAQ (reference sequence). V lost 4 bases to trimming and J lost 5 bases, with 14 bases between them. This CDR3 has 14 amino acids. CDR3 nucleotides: TGTGCCAGCAGCTCAGGGGATGTAATCGAGACCCAGTACTTC. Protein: CASSSGDVIETQYF.

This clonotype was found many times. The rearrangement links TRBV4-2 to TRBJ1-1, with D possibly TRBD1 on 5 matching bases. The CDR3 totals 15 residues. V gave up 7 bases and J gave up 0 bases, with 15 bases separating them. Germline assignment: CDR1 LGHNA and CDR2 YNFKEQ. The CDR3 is CASTATRGLNTEAFF. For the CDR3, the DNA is TGTGCCAGCACCGCGACTAGGGGTTTGAACACTGAAGCTTTCTTT.

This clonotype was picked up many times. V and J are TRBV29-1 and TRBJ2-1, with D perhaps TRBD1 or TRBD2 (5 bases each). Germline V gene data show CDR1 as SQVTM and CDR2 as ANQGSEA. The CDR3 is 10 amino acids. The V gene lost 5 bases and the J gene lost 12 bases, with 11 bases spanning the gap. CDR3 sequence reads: CSVLRGRQFF. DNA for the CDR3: TGCAGCGTTTTGAGGGGACGGCAGTTCTTC.

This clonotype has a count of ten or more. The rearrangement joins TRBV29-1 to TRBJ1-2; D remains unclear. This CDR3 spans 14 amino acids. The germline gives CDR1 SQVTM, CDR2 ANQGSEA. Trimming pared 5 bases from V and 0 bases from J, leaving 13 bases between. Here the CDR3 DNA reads TGCAGCGTTAGACACCGGTTAGCTAACTATGGCTACACCTTC. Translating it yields CSVRHRLANYGYTF.

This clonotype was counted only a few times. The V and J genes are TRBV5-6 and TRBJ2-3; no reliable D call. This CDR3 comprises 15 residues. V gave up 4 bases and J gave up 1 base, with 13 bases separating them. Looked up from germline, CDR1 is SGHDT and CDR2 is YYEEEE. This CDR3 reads CASSLSRGGTDTQYF. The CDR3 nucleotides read TGTGCCAGCAGCCTTTCCCGAGGAGGCACAGATACGCAGTATTTT.

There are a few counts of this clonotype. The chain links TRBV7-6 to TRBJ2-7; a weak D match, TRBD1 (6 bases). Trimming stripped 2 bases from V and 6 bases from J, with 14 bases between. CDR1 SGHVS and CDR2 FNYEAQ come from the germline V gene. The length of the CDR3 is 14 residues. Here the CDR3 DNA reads TGTGCCAGCAGCTTATCTCCAGGGGCGTTCGAGCAGTACTTC. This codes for CASSLSPGAFEQYF.

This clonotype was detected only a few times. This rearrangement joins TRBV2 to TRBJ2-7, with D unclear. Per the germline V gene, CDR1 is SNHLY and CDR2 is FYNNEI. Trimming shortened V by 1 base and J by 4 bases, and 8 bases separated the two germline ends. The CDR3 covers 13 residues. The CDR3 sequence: CASSEGATYEQYF. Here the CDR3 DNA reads TGTGCCAGCAGTGAAGGGGCGACTTACGAGCAGTACTTC.

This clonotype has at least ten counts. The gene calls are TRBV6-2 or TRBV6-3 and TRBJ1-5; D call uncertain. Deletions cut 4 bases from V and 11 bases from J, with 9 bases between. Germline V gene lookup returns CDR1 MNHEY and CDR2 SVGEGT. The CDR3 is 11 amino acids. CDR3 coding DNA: TGTGCCAGCAGTTCAGGAGCGACCCAGCATTTT. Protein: CASSSGATQHF.

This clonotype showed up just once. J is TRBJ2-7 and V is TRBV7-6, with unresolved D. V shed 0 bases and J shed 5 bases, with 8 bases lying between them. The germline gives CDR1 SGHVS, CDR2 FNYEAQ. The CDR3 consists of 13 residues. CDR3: CASSLAEIHEQYF. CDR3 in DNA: TGTGCCAGCAGCTTAGCGGAGATCCACGAGCAGTACTTC.

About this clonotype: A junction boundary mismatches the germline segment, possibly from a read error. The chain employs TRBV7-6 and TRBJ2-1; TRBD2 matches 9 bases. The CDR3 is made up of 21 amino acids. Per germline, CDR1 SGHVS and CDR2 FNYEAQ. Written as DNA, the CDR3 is TGTGCTAGCAGCTTAGGGGTTTCGGCGGGAGGGGACTTTTTTAATGCGGCTGAGCAGTTCTTC. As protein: CASSLGVSAGGDFFNAAEQFF.

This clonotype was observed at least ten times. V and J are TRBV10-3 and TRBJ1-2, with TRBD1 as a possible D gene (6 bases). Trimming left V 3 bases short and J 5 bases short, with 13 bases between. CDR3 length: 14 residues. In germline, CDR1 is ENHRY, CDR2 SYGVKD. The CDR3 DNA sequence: TGTGCCATCAGTGACCCCAGGGGATATTATGGCTACACCTTC. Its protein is CAISDPRGYYGYTF.

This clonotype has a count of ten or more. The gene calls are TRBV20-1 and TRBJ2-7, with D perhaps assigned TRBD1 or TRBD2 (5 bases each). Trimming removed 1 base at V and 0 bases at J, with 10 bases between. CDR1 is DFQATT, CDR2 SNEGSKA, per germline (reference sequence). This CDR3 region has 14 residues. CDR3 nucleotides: TGCAGTGCTAGAGGTTGGGGGAGCTCCTACGAGCAGTACTTC. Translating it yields CSARGWGSSYEQYF.

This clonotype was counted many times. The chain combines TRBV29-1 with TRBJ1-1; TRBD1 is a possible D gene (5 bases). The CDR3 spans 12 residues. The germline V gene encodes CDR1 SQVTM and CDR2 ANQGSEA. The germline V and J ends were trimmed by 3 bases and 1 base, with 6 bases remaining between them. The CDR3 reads CSVDGQNTEAFF. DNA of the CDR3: TGCAGCGTTGATGGACAGAACACTGAAGCTTTCTTT.

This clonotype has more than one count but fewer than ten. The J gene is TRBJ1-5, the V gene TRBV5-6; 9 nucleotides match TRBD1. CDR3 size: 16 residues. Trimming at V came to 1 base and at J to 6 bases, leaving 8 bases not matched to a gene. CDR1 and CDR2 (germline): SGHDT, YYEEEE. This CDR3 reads CASSLTRDRVGQPQHF. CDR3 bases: TGTGCCAGCAGCTTGACTCGGGACAGGGTCGGTCAGCCCCAGCATTTT. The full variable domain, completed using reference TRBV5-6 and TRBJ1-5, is DAGVTQSPTHLIKTRGQQVTLRCSPKSGHDTVSWYQQALGQGPQFIFQYYEEEERQRGNFPDRFSGHQFPNYSSELNVNALLLGDSALYLCASSLTRDRVGQPQHFGDGTRLSIL.

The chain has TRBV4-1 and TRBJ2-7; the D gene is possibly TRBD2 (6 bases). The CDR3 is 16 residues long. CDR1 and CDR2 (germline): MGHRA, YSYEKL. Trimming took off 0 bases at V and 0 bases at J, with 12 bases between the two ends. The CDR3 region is CASSQDLATLSYEQYF. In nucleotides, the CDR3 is TGCGCCAGCAGCCAAGATCTAGCGACCCTCTCCTACGAGCAGTACTTC.

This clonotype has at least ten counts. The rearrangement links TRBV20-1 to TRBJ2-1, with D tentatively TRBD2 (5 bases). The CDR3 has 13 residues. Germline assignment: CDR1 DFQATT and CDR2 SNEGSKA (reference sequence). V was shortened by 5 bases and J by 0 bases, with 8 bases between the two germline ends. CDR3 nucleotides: TGCAGTGCTGTACTAGTCTCCTACAATGAGCAGTTCTTC. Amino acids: CSAVLVSYNEQFF.

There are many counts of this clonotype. The CDR3 DNA follows: TGTGCCAGCATAGGAGTGAACACTTACAATGAGCAGTTCTTC. Translating gives CASIGVNTYNEQFF. The chain couples TRBV28 to TRBJ2-1; D is uncertain. Looked up from germline, CDR1 is MDHEN and CDR2 is SYDVKM. The V end was cut by 7 bases, the J end by 4 bases, with 14 bases between. This CDR3 comprises 14 residues.